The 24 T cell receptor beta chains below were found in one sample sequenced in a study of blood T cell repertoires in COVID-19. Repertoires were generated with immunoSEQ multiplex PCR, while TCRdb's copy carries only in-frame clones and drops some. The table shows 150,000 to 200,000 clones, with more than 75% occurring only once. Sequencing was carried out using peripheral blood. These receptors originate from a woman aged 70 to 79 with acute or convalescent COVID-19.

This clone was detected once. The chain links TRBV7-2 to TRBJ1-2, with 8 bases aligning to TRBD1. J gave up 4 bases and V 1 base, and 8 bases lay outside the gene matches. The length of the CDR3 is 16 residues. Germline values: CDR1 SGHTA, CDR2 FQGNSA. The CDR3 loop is CASSLEGQVLPYGYTF. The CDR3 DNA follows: TGTGCCAGCAGCTTAGAGGGACAGGTGCTACCCTATGGCTACACCTTC.

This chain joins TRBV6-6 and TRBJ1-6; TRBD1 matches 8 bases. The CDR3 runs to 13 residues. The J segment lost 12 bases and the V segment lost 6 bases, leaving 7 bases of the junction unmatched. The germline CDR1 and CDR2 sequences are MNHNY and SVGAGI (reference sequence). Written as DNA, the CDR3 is TGTGCCAGCAGCCGGGGACAGGACGGACCCCTCCACTTT. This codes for CASSRGQDGPLHF.

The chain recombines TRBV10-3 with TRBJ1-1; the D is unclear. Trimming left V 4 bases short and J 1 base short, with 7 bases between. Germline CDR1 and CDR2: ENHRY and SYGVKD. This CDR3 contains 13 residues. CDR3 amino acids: CAISGNTNTEAFF. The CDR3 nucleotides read TGTGCCATCAGTGGAAACACGAACACTGAAGCTTTCTTT.

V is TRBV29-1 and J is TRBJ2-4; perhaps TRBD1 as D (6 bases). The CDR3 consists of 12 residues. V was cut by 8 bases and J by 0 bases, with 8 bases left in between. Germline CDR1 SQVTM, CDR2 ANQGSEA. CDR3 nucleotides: TGCAGCAGGGGGTTAGCCAAAAACATTCAGTACTTC. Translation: CSRGLAKNIQYF.

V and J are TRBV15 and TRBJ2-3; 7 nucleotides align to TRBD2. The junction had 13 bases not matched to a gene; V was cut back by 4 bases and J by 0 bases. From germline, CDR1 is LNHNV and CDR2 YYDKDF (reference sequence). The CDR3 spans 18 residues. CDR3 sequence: CATSTLERERSSTDTQYF. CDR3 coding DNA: TGTGCCACCAGCACTTTGGAGCGGGAAAGGAGTAGCACAGATACGCAGTATTTT.

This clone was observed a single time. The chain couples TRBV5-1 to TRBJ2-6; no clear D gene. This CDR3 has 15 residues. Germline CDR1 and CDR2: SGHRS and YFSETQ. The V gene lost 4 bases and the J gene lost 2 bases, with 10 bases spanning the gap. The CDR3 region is CASSPEYPGANVLTF. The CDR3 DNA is TGCGCCAGCAGCCCTGAGTATCCTGGGGCCAACGTCCTGACTTTC.

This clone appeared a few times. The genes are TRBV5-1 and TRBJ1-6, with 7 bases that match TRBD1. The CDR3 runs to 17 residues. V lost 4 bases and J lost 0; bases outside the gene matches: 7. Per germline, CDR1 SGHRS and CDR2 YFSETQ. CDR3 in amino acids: CASSPGDSSSYNSPLHF. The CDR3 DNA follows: TGCGCCAGCAGCCCCGGGGACAGCTCCTCCTATAATTCACCCCTCCACTTT.

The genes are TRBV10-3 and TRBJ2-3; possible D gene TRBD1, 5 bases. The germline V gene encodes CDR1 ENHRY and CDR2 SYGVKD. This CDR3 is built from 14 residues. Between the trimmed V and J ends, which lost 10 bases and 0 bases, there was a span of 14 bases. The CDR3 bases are TGTGCCACTTTACAGGATTCTAGCACAGATACGCAGTATTTT. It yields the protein CATLQDSSTDTQYF.

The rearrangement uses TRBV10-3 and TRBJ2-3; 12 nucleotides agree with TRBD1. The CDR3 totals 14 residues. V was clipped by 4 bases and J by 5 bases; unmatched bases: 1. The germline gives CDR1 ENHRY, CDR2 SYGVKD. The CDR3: CAISGDRGRDTQYF. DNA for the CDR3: TGTGCCATCAGTGGGGACAGGGGGCGAGATACGCAGTATTTT.

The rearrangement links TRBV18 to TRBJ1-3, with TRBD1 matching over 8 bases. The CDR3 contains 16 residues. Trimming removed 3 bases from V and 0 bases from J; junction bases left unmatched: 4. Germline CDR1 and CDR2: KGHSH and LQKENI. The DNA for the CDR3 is TGTGCCAGCTCACCTCGACAGGGGCGCTCTGGAAACACCATATATTTT. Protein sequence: CASSPRQGRSGNTIYF.

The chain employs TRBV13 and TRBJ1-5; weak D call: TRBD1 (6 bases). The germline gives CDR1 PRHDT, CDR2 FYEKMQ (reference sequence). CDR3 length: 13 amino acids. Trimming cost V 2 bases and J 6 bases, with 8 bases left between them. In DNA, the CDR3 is TGTGCCAGCAGCTTATCAGGGGCTCAGCCCCAGCATTTT. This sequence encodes CASSLSGAQPQHF.

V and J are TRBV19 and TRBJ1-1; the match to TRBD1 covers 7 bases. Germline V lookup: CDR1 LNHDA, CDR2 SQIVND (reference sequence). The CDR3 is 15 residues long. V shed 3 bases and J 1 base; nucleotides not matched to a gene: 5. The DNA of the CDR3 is TGTGCCAGTAGTATCGGGACAGCCACGAACACTGAAGCTTTCTTT. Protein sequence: CASSIGTATNTEAFF.

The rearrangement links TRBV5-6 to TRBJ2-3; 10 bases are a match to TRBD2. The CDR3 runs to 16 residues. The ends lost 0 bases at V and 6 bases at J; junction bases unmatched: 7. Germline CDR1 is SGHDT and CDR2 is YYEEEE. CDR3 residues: CASSLVRLAGADTQYF. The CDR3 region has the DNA TGTGCCAGCAGCTTGGTCCGACTAGCGGGTGCGGATACGCAGTATTTT.

CDR3 region: CASSVGVYDQPQHF. The CDR3 coding sequence is TGTGCCAGCAGCGTAGGCGTTTATGATCAGCCCCAGCATTTT. The chain is built from TRBV9 and TRBJ1-5, with D uncertain. CDR1 and CDR2 from the germline V gene are SGDLS and YYNGEE. Between the trimmed V and J ends, which lost 0 bases and 5 bases, there was a span of 9 bases. CDR3 size: 14 residues.

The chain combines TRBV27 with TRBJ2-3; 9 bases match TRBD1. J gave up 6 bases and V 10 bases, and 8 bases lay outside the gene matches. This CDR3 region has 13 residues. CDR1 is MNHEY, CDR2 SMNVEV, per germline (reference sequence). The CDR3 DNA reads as TGTGCCACCTTGGACAGGGGAGAGGATACGCAGTATTTT. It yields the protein CATLDRGEDTQYF.

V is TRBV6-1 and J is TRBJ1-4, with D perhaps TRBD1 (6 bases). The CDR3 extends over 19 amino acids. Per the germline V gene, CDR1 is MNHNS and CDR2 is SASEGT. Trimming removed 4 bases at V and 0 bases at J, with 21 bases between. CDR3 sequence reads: CASSGRGQLHASTNEKLFF. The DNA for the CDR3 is TGTGCCAGCAGTGGGCGAGGACAGCTCCACGCTTCAACTAATGAAAAACTGTTTTTT.

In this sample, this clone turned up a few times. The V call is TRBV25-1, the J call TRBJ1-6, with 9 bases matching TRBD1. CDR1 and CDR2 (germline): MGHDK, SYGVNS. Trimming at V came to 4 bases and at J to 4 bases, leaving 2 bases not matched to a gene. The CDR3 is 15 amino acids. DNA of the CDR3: TGTGCCAGCAGTGGAGGACAGGGGTATAATTCACCCCTCCACTTT. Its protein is CASSGGQGYNSPLHF.

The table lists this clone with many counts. Here the CDR3 DNA reads TGCAGCGTTGAACCGAGCAGCACAGATACGCAGTATTTT. This codes for CSVEPSSTDTQYF. V and J are TRBV29-1 and TRBJ2-3; D is unclear. Germline assignment: CDR1 SQVTM and CDR2 ANQGSEA. The CDR3 totals 13 residues. The V end was cut by 2 bases, the J end by 0 bases, with 6 bases between.

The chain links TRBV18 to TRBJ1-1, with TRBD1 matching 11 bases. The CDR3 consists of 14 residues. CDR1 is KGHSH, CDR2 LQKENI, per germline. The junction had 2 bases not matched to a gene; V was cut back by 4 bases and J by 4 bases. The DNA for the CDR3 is TGTGCCAGCTCACGGGACAGGGGGTTCACTGAAGCTTTCTTT. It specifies CASSRDRGFTEAFF.

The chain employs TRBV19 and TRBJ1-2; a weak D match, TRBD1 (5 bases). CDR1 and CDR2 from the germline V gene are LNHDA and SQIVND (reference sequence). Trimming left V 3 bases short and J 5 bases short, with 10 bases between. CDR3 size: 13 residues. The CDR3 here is CASSITRVYGYTF. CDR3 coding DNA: TGTGCCAGTAGTATCACCAGGGTATATGGCTACACCTTC.

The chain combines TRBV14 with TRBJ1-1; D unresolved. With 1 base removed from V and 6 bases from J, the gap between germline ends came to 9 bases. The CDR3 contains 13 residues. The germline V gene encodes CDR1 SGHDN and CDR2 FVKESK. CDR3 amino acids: CASSQASSAEAFF. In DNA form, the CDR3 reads TGTGCCAGCAGCCAAGCGAGCTCCGCTGAAGCTTTCTTT.

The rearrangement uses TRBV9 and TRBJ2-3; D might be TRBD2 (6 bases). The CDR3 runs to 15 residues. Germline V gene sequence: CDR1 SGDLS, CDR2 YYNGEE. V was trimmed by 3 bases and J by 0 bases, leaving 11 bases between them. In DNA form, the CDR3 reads TGTGCCAGCAGCGCCGGCGGGGCTAGCACAGATACGCAGTATTTT. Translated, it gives CASSAGGASTDTQYF.

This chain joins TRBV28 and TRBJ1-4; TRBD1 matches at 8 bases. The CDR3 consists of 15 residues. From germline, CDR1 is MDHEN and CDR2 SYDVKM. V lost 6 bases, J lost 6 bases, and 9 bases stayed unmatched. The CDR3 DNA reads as TGTGCCAGCAGCACCACGGCAGGGGGCTATGAAAAACTGTTTTTT. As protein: CASSTTAGGYEKLFF.

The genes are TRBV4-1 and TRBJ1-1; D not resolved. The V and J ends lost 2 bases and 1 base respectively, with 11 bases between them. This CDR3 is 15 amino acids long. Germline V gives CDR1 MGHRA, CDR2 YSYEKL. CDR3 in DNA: TGCGCCAGCAGCCAAAGGAGATACCAGAACACTGAAGCTTTCTTT. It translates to CASSQRRYQNTEAFF.